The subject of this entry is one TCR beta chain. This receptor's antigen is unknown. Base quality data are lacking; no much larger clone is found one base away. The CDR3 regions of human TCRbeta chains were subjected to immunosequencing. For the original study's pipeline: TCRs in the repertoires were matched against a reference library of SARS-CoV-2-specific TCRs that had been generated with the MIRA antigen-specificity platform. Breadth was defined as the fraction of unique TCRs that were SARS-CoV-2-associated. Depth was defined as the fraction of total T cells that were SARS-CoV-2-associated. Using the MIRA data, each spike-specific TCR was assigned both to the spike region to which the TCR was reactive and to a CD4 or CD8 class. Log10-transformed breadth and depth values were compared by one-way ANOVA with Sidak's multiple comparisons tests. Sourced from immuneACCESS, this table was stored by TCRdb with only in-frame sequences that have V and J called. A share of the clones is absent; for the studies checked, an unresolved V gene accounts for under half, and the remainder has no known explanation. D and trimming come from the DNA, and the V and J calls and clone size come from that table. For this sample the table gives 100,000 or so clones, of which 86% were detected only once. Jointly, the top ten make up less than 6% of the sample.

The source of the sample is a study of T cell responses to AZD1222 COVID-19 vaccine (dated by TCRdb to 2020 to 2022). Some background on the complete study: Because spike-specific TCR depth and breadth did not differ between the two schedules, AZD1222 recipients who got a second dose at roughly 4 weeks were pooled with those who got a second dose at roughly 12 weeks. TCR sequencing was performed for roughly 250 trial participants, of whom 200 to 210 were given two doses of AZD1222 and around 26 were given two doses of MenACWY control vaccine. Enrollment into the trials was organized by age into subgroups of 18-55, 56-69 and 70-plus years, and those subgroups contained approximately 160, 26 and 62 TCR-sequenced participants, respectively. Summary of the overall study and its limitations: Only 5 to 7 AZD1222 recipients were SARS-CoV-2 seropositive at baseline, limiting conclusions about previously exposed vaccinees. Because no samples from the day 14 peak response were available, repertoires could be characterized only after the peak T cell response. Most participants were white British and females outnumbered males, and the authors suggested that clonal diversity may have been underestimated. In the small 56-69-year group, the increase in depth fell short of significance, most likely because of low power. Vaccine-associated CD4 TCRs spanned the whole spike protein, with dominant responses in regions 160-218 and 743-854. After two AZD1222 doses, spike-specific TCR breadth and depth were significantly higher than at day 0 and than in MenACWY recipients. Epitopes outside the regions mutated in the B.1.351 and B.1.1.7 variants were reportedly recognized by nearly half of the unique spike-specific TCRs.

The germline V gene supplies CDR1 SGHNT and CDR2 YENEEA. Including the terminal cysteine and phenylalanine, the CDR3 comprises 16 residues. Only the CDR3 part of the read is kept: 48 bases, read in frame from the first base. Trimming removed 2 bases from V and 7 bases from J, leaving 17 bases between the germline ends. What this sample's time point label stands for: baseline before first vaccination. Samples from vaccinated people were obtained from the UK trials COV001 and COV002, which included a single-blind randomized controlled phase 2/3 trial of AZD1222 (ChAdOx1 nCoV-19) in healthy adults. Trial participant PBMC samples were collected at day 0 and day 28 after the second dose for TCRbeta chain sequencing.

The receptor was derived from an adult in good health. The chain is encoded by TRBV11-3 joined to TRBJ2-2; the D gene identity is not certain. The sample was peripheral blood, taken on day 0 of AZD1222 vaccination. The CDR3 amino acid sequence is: CASSLLSGVGYGELFF. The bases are TGTGCCAGCAGCTTATTATCCGGCGTAGGGTACGGGGAGCTGTTTTTT.